The 28 T cell receptor beta chains below all came from one sample that was sequenced in a study of cytotoxic CD8 clonotypes in ibrutinib-treated CLL. TCRdb keeps only in-frame clones here, not all; method: immunoSEQ multiplex PCR. There are 35,000 to 50,000 clones in the sample; roughly three quarters occur only once, and roughly 13% lies in the top ten. The sequences come from PBMCs, collected after 12 months of ibrutinib treatment. The receptors come from a human donor with chronic lymphocytic leukemia.

The gene calls are TRBV19 and TRBJ2-5; tentatively, D is TRBD2 (5 bases). This CDR3 spans 14 amino acids. Germline V gene lookup returns CDR1 LNHDA and CDR2 SQIVND (reference sequence). V gave up 3 bases and J gave up 5 bases, with 13 bases separating them. In DNA form, the CDR3 reads TGTGCCAGTAGTATCCGCGGACCGGGGGAGACCCAGTACTTC. This sequence encodes CASSIRGPGETQYF.

CDR3 protein: CASSLAGPNGYTF. DNA for the CDR3: TGTGCCAGCAGCTTGGCAGGGCCAAATGGCTACACCTTC. The rearrangement joins TRBV5-6 to TRBJ1-2, with D tentatively TRBD1 (5 bases). V lost 0 bases, J lost 6 bases, and 9 bases lay in between. CDR1 and CDR2 (germline): SGHDT, YYEEEE. The length of the CDR3 is 13 residues.

V and J are TRBV19 and TRBJ1-1; D gene ambiguous. The V and J ends lost 2 bases and 1 base respectively, with 8 bases between them. The V gene's germline CDR1 is LNHDA and CDR2 SQIVND (reference sequence). CDR3 length: 14 amino acids. The CDR3 reads CASSIRTENTEAFF. The DNA for the CDR3 is TGTGCCAGTAGTATAAGAACAGAGAACACTGAAGCTTTCTTT.

The genes are TRBV27 and TRBJ2-7; D not certain. Trimming removed 4 bases from V and 2 bases from J, with 18 bases in between. CDR3 length: 16 amino acids. The germline V gene encodes CDR1 MNHEY and CDR2 SMNVEV (reference sequence). The CDR3 nucleotides are TGTGCCAGCAGTTCGCCGATGAAGACACGGACCTACGAGCAGTACTTC. Translated, it gives CASSSPMKTRTYEQYF.

The gene calls are TRBV19 and TRBJ2-2; no reliable D call. V gave up 3 bases and J gave up 0 bases, with 8 bases separating them. CDR3 length equals 15 residues. Germline CDR1 LNHDA, CDR2 SQIVND (reference sequence). The DNA of the CDR3 is TGTGCCAGTAGTATCATAGAATCGAACACCGGGGAGCTGTTTTTT. It encodes CASSIIESNTGELFF.

CDR3 bases: TGCGCCAGCAGCCATCGACTAGCGGGAACGTCGGAGACCCAGTACTTC. This sequence encodes CASSHRLAGTSETQYF. This chain uses TRBV4-1 with TRBJ2-5, with TRBD2 identical over 11 bases. This CDR3 has 16 residues. CDR1 MGHRA and CDR2 YSYEKL come from the germline V gene. V lost 3 bases and J lost 5; bases outside the gene matches: 8.

The V gene is TRBV7-2, the J gene TRBJ2-7, with D uncertain. CDR1 and CDR2 from the germline V gene are SGHTA and FQGNSA. The CDR3 is 14 residues long. The germline V and J ends were trimmed by 3 bases and 2 bases, with 11 bases remaining between them. The CDR3: CASSFRRTPYEQYF. CDR3 nucleotide sequence: TGTGCCAGCAGCTTTAGGCGTACCCCCTACGAGCAGTACTTC.

The genes are TRBV7-9 and TRBJ2-3, with TRBD2 matching 10 bases. The CDR3 extends over 16 amino acids. J gave up 3 bases and V 5 bases, and 8 bases lay outside the gene matches. CDR1 is SEHNR and CDR2 is FQNEAQ in the germline V gene (reference sequence). CDR3 sequence: CASSRPSGSPTDTQYF. The CDR3 DNA follows: TGTGCCAGCAGCCGACCTAGCGGGAGTCCGACAGATACGCAGTATTTT. The whole variable domain, remainder taken from reference TRBV7-9 and TRBJ2-3, is DTGVSQNPRHKITKRGQNVTFRCDPISEHNRLYWYRQTLGQGPEFLTYFQNEAQLEKSRLLSDRFSAERPKGSFSTLEIQRTEQGDSAMYLCASSRPSGSPTDTQYFGPGTRLTVL.

V gene TRBV7-2 combines with J gene TRBJ2-1; no reliable D call. In germline, CDR1 is SGHTA, CDR2 FQGNSA. Trimming cost V 6 bases and J 8 bases, with 17 bases left between them. CDR3 length equals 14 residues. CDR3 residues: CASRAPRFGYEQFF. CDR3 DNA: TGTGCCAGCAGAGCTCCCCGGTTTGGGTATGAGCAGTTCTTC.

The chain uses TRBV4-3 and TRBJ1-2, with no clear D. This CDR3 has 12 amino acids. CDR1 and CDR2 (germline): LGHNA, YSLEER. Between the trimmed V and J ends, which lost 0 bases and 6 bases, there was a span of 5 bases. Here the CDR3 reads CASSQEDHGYTF. CDR3 nucleotide sequence: TGCGCCAGCAGCCAAGAAGACCATGGCTACACCTTC.

This clone was seen once. The V and J genes are TRBV13 and TRBJ1-3; D remains unclear. The CDR3 has 15 residues. The germline V and J ends were trimmed by 2 bases and 1 base, with 9 bases remaining between them. The germline CDR1 and CDR2 sequences are PRHDT and FYEKMQ (reference sequence). CDR3 sequence reads: CASSLMADSGNTIYF. The CDR3 bases are TGTGCCAGCAGCTTAATGGCGGATTCTGGAAACACCATATATTTT.

The chain couples TRBV7-2 to TRBJ2-3; D is unclear. Trimming shortened V by 4 bases and J by 2 bases, and 7 bases separated the two germline ends. In germline, CDR1 is SGHTA, CDR2 FQGNSA. The CDR3 has 13 residues. The CDR3 DNA sequence: TGTGCCAGCAGCTCGCGACACACAGATACGCAGTATTTT. Protein product: CASSSRHTDTQYF. Looking up the rest from reference TRBV7-2 and TRBJ2-3 gives the full variable domain: GAGVSQSPSNKVTEKGKDVELRCDPISGHTALYWYRQSLGQGLEFLIYFQGNSAPDKSGLPSDRFSAERTGGSVSTLTIQRTQQEDSAVYLCASSSRHTDTQYFGPGTRLTVL.

The chain recombines TRBV6-5 with TRBJ1-4; D remains ambiguous. The germline V gene encodes CDR1 MNHEY and CDR2 SVGAGI. This CDR3 comprises 12 residues. The V end was cut by 6 bases, the J end by 4 bases, with 6 bases between. CDR3 nucleotides: TGTGCCAGCAGCCCTAGTAATGAAAAACTGTTTTTT. This translates into CASSPSNEKLFF.

This chain joins TRBV19 and TRBJ1-1, with 8 bases lining up with TRBD1. V shed 3 bases and J 4 bases; nucleotides not matched to a gene: 7. The CDR3 sequence is 15 residues long. Germline lookup yields CDR1 LNHDA and CDR2 SQIVND (reference sequence). As DNA, the CDR3 is TGTGCCAGTAGTATCTTTACAGGGGGGAGCACTGAAGCTTTCTTT. Translation: CASSIFTGGSTEAFF.

The chain employs TRBV5-4 and TRBJ1-2, with unresolved D. The CDR3 loop spans 14 amino acids. Trimming took off 1 base at V and 2 bases at J, with 9 bases between the two ends. The germline CDR1 and CDR2 sequences are SGHNT and YYREEE (reference sequence). For the CDR3, the DNA is TGTGCCAGCAGCTTGCCCGTAGGAAACTATGGCTACACCTTC. Encoded protein: CASSLPVGNYGYTF.

The chain joins TRBV5-4 to TRBJ2-7; unclear D gene. Germline CDR1 reads SGHNT; CDR2 reads YYREEE (reference sequence). This CDR3 is built from 14 residues. V shed 0 bases and J shed 1 base, with 8 bases lying between them. CDR3 amino acids: CASSLEGLSYEQYF. CDR3 nucleotides: TGTGCCAGCAGCTTGGAAGGGTTGTCCTACGAGCAGTACTTC.

The chain has TRBV6-6 and TRBJ2-1; a possible D gene is TRBD2 (6 bases). V shed 7 bases and J shed 7 bases, with 20 bases lying between them. This CDR3 region has 15 residues. CDR1 MNHNY and CDR2 SVGAGI come from the germline V gene (reference sequence). Written as DNA, the CDR3 is TGTGCCAGCAAGTTTCTCGAGGAGGGCGGGAATGAGCAGTTCTTC. It is translated as CASKFLEEGGNEQFF.

CDR3 DNA: TGTGCCAGCATTGCGAATAGGGCTAGCGGAGAGAATTACAATGAGCAGTTCTTC. It translates to CASIANRASGENYNEQFF. The V gene is TRBV16, the J gene TRBJ2-1; TRBD2 matches 7 bases. Germline CDR1 reads KGHSY; CDR2 reads FQNENV. The CDR3 is made up of 18 amino acids. Trimming at V came to 7 bases and at J to 4 bases, leaving 19 bases not matched to a gene. Together with reference TRBV16 and TRBJ2-1, the CDR3 gives the full variable domain: GEEVAQTPKHLVRGEGQKAKLYCAPIKGHSYVFWYQQVLKNEFKFLISFQNENVFDETGMPKERFSAKCLPNSPCSLEIQATKLEDSAVYFCASIANRASGENYNEQFFGPGTRLTVL.

The V call is TRBV28, the J call TRBJ1-1, with D uncertain. The germline gives CDR1 MDHEN, CDR2 SYDVKM. This CDR3 is built from 15 residues. Trimming shortened V by 6 bases and J by 1 base, and 15 bases separated the two germline ends. The CDR3 DNA follows: TGTGCCAGCAGCCTAGGAGGGTATAGGAACACTGAAGCTTTCTTT. Translated: CASSLGGYRNTEAFF. Complete variable domain (other parts from reference TRBV28 and TRBJ1-1): DVKVTQSSRYLVKRTGEKVFLECVQDMDHENMFWYRQDPGLGLRLIYFSYDVKMKEKGDIPEGYSVSREKKERFSLILESASTNQTSMYLCASSLGGYRNTEAFFGQGTRLTVV.

This chain links TRBV4-3 with TRBJ1-3; D ambiguous. V was cut by 0 bases and J by 2 bases, with 8 bases left in between. The CDR3 is made up of 15 amino acids. CDR1 LGHNA and CDR2 YSLEER come from the germline V gene. The CDR3 sequence is CASSQDPGTGNTIYF. CDR3 coding DNA: TGCGCCAGCAGCCAAGATCCCGGGACTGGAAACACCATATATTTT.

The rearrangement links TRBV6-6 to TRBJ1-2, with unresolved D. This CDR3 has 13 residues. CDR1 MNHNY and CDR2 SVGAGI come from the germline V gene (reference sequence). Trimming removed 4 bases at V and 8 bases at J, with 14 bases between. The CDR3 DNA follows: TGTGCCAGCAGTTTGCAGCCGGTGGGGGGCTACACCTTC. It translates to CASSLQPVGGYTF.

In this sample, this clone turned up a few times. The chain links TRBV19 to TRBJ1-2; a weak D match, TRBD1 (5 bases). The CDR3 is made up of 14 amino acids. Trimming left V 4 bases short and J 3 bases short, with 12 bases between. Germline V CDR1 and CDR2: LNHDA, SQIVND (reference sequence). The CDR3 sequence: CASSRRQNYYGYTF. As DNA, the CDR3 is TGTGCCAGTAGTAGGAGACAGAATTACTATGGCTACACCTTC.

The chain carries TRBV18 and TRBJ2-1, with a tentative D call TRBD1 (6 bases). This CDR3 contains 17 residues. V was cut by 0 bases and J by 0 bases, with 12 bases left in between. Germline CDR1 is KGHSH and CDR2 is LQKENI. Here the CDR3 reads CASSPPVGASSYNEQFF. The CDR3 DNA reads TGTGCCAGCTCACCACCCGTGGGGGCCAGCTCCTACAATGAGCAGTTCTTC.

This clone has a single count. The gene calls are TRBV4-1 and TRBJ1-4, with D perhaps matching TRBD1 (5 bases). Trimming cost V 5 bases and J 7 bases, with 20 bases left between them. The CDR3 spans 16 residues. Germline CDR1 and CDR2: MGHRA and YSYEKL. The DNA for the CDR3 is TGCGCCAGCAGCGGGGCAAGAGCGGCCGGCCTTGAAAAACTGTTTTTT. Encoded protein: CASSGARAAGLEKLFF.

This chain links TRBV18 with TRBJ2-7; 12 positions agree with TRBD1. The ends lost 3 bases at V and 6 bases at J; junction bases unmatched: 15. CDR3 length: 18 amino acids. CDR1 is KGHSH, CDR2 LQKENI, per germline. CDR3 nucleotide sequence: TGTGCCAGCTCACCCGCTCTAGGAGGTGGGACAGGGGGCTTCGAGCAGTACTTC. Its protein is CASSPALGGGTGGFEQYF.

The V and J genes are TRBV4-3 and TRBJ2-2; no reliable D call. Germline-derived CDR1 and CDR2 are LGHNA and YSLEER. V lost 0 bases and J lost 1, with 6 bases in between. There are 15 residues in the CDR3. CDR3 region: CASSQEAGNTGELFF. Written as DNA, the CDR3 is TGCGCCAGCAGCCAAGAAGCAGGGAACACCGGGGAGCTGTTTTTT.

The J gene is TRBJ2-7, the V gene TRBV30; D tentatively fits TRBD1 or TRBD2 (5 bases each). The CDR3 length is 17 residues. CDR1 is GTSNPN, CDR2 SVGIG, per germline (reference sequence). V lost 0 bases and J 4 bases, leaving 22 bases between the germline ends. CDR3 residues: CAWSVPHLQGPAYEQYF. CDR3 DNA: TGTGCCTGGAGTGTCCCACACCTCCAGGGACCAGCGTACGAGCAGTACTTC.

The chain has TRBV6-5 and TRBJ1-5; D may be TRBD1 (5 bases). Germline values: CDR1 MNHEY, CDR2 SVGAGI. The CDR3 extends over 13 amino acids. Between the trimmed V and J ends, which lost 6 bases and 6 bases, there was a span of 12 bases. The CDR3, as DNA: TGTGCCAGCAGCCCGGGACTTCTTCAGCCCCAGCATTTT. This codes for CASSPGLLQPQHF.